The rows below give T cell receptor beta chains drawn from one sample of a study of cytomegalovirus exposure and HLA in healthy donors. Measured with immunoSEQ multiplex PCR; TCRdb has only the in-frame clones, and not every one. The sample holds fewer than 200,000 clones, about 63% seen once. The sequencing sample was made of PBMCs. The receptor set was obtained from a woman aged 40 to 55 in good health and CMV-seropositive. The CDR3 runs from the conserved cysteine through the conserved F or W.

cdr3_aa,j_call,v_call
CASRTGGSDYGYTF,TRBJ1-2,TRBV6-6
CASTLTPNTGVAGNTIYF,TRBJ1-3,TRBV5-1
CASSYEGGLSGELFF,TRBJ2-2,TRBV6-6
CASNGGAANTGELFF,TRBJ2-2,TRBV19
CASSSRDSEPYGYTF,TRBJ1-2,TRBV6-5
CASSSNPGGGGSTEAFF,TRBJ1-1,TRBV28
CASSEGGRKLFF,TRBJ1-4,TRBV2
CASSLYGRDYEQYF,.,TRBV5-1
CASSPPERGSYEQYF,TRBJ2-7,TRBV18
CASSLGRTSGRADPGEQYF,TRBJ2-7,TRBV7-2
CASSLGQPVRQFF,TRBJ2-1,TRBV28